This TCR beta chain was found in a study of T cell changes during pregnancy in multiple sclerosis. This clone was seen more than once but under ten times. The V end lost 1 base, the J end lost 1 base, and 8 bases lay between the germline ends. Germline V gives CDR1 SGDLS, CDR2 YYNGEE. The CDR3 consists of 14 residues. The table came from immunoSEQ multiplex PCR; TCRdb's copy has only in-frame clones and leaves some out. Among 48,000 or so clones listed, 80% to 95% were seen once. The chain carries TRBV9 and TRBJ1-1; possibly TRBD1 for D (6 bases). The source is a female donor in good health, enrolled as a control in a pregnancy study. This sample comprised CD4+ T cells from peripheral blood mononuclear cells, obtained in the second trimester of pregnancy. The CDR3 bases are TGTGCCAGCAGCGTAAGGGGGTGGAACACTGAAGCTTTCTTT. Amino acid sequence: CASSVRGWNTEAFF.